The clone carrying this TCR beta chain came up once. Its matching antigen is unknown. The CDR3 totals 13 residues. Per germline, CDR1 ENHRY and CDR2 SYGVKD. V was clipped by 7 bases and J by 8 bases, with 17 bases between them. Researchers turned away patients with other autoimmune diseases, uncontrolled infections, pregnancy or lactation. The sequenced template was RNA, covering the TCR beta CDR3 region. Scientists carried out first-round RT-PCR using HTBI primers and then a second-round multiplex PCR. Each CDR3 protein gets one entry after TCRdb re-called the multiplex PCR reads with MiXCR. The sample comprises approximately 640,000 distinct CDR3 sequences, 35% to 50% of which are singletons, and over 2.5% rests with the top ten. The sample is drawn from a study of Graves' ophthalmopathy and Graves' hyperthyroidism. Overall study context: Pretreatment peripheral blood was obtained at initial diagnosis.

Study findings and constraints: Blood also carried most expanded thyroid clonotypes exceeding 0.001 frequency.

Specimen: peripheral blood. The TCR was taken from an adult man with Graves' ophthalmopathy. This chain uses TRBV10-3 with TRBJ1-2; a weak D match, TRBD1 (6 bases). CDR3 protein: CAINPQGQEGYTF. The DNA for the CDR3 is TGTGCCATCAATCCGCAGGGGCAGGAAGGCTACACCTTC.